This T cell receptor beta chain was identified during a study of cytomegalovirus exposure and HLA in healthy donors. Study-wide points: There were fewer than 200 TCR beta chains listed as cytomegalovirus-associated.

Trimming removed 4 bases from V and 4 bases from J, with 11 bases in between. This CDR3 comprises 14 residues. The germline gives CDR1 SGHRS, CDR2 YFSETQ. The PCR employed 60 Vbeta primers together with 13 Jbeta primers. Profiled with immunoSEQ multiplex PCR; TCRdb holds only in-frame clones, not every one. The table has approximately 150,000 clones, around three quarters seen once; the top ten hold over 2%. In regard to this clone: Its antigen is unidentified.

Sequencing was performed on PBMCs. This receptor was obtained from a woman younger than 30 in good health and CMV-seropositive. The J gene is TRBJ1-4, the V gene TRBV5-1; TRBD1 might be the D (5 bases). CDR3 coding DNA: TGCGCCAGCAGCCCGCAGGGAATTAATGAAAAACTGTTTTTT. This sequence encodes CASSPQGINEKLFF. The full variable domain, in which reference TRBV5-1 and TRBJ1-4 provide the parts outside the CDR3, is KAGVTQTPRYLIKTRGQQVTLSCSPISGHRSVSWYQQTPGQGLQFLFEYFSETQRNKGNFPGRFSGRQFSNSRSEMNVSTLELGDSALYLCASSPQGINEKLFFGSGTQLSVL.